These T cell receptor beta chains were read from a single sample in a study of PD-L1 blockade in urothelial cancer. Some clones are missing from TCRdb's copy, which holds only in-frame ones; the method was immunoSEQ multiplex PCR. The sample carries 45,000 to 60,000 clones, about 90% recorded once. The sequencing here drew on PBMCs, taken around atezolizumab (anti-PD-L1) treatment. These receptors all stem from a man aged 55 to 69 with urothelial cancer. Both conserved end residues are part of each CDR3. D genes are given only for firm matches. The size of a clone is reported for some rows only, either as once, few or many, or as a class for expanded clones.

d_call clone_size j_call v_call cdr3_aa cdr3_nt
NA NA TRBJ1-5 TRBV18 CASSLVQGGGNQPQHF TGTGCCAGCTCACTTGTACAGGGTGGCGGCAATCAGCCCCAGCATTTT
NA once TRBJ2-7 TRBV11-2 CASSLEGGLSSKKYF TGTGCCAGCAGCTTAGAGGGTGGGCTGTCCTCCAAGAAGTACTTC
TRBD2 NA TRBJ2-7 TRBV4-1 CASSQTLGTSDSYEQYF TGCGCCAGCAGCCAAACCCTCGGGACTAGCGACTCCTACGAGCAGTACTTC
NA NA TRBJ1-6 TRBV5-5 CASSRGGSSYNSPLHF TGTGCCAGCAGCCGAGGGGGAAGCTCCTATAATTCACCCCTCCACTTT
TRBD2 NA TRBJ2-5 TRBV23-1 CASSQGLAGGEKTQYF TGCGCCAGCAGTCAGGGTTTAGCGGGGGGAGAGAAGACCCAGTACTTC
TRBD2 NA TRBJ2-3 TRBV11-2 CASSLGQYGGGTDTQYF TGTGCCAGCAGCTTAGGCCAATACGGGGGGGGCACAGATACGCAGTATTTT
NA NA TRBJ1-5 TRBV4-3 CASSQDLVVRGGNQPQHF TGCGCCAGCAGCCAAGATCTCGTCGTTCGAGGTGGGAATCAGCCCCAGCATTTT
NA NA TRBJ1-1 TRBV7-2 CASSLYTIEAFF TGTGCCAGCAGCTTATACACGATTGAAGCTTTCTTT
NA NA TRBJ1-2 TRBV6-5 CATRQTNYGYTF TGTGCCACCCGACAGACTAACTATGGCTACACCTTC
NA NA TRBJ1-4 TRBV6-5 CARWREKLFF TGTGCCAGATGGAGGGAAAAACTGTTTTTT
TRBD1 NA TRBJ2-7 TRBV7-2 CASSSGQGAYEQYF TGTGCCAGCAGCTCGGGACAGGGAGCCTACGAGCAGTACTTC
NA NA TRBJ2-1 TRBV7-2 CASSFTGIEQFF TGTGCCAGCAGCTTCACCGGGATAGAGCAGTTCTTC
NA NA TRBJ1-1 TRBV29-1 CSVDGPPGTEAFF TGCAGCGTTGACGGCCCTCCGGGCACTGAAGCTTTCTTT
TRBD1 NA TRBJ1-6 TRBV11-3 CASSHGTENSPLHF TGTGCCAGCAGCCACGGGACAGAGAATTCACCCCTCCACTTT
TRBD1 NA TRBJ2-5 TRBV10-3 CAIREGQGASETQYF TGTGCCATCAGGGAAGGACAGGGGGCCTCAGAGACCCAGTACTTC
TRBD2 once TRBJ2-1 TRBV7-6 CASSFLAGGSSYNEQFF TGTGCCAGCAGCTTTTTAGCGGGGGGGAGCTCCTACAATGAGCAGTTCTTC
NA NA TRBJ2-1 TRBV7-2 CASSLFQGSAYNEQFF TGTGCCAGCAGCCTTTTCCAAGGGAGCGCCTACAATGAGCAGTTCTTC
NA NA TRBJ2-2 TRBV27 CASSPGLPHTGELFF TGTGCCAGCAGTCCGGGACTCCCCCACACCGGGGAGCTGTTTTTT
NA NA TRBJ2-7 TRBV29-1 CSVDTGTDEQYF TGCAGCGTCGATACAGGGACGGACGAGCAGTACTTC
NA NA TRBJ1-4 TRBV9 CASSVATGSEKLFF TGTGCCAGCAGCGTAGCTACAGGGTCTGAAAAACTGTTTTTT
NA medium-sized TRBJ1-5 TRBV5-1 CATPKGGYQPQHF TGCGCCACCCCCAAAGGGGGTTATCAGCCCCAGCATTTT
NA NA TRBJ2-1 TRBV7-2 CASSLSQVQFF TGTGCCAGCAGCTTGTCTCAGGTGCAGTTCTTC
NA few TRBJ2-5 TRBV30 CAWSVGSQETQYF TGTGCCTGGAGTGTCGGGTCTCAAGAGACCCAGTACTTC
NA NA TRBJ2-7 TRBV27 CASSFYGEQYF TGTGCCAGCAGTTTCTACGGCGAGCAGTACTTC
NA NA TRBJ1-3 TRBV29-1 CSVPVGGGNTIYF TGCAGCGTCCCTGTAGGGGGAGGAAACACCATATATTTT
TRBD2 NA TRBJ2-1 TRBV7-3 CASSSSGGVNEQFF TGTGCCAGCAGCTCTAGCGGGGGGGTGAATGAGCAGTTCTTC
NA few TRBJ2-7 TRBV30 CAWRVSSYEQYF TGTGCCTGGCGGGTAAGCTCCTACGAGCAGTACTTC
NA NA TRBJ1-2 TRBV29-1 CSVEDQDFRGYTF TGCAGCGTTGAAGATCAGGACTTCCGTGGCTACACCTTC
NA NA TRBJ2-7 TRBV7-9 CASSSAGREYF TGTGCCAGCAGCTCTGCCGGCAGGGAGTACTTC
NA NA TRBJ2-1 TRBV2 CASSRRQGSINEQFF TGTGCCAGCAGTCGAAGGCAGGGATCTATCAATGAGCAGTTCTTC
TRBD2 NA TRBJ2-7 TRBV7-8 CASSGTGTSSGEQYF TGTGCCAGCAGCGGAACCGGGACTAGCTCGGGGGAGCAGTACTTC
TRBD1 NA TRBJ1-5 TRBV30 CAWTGTGGTQPQHF TGTGCCTGGACCGGGACAGGGGGAACTCAGCCCCAGCATTTT
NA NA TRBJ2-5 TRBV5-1 CASSLYGGETQYF TGCGCCAGCAGCTTGTACGGGGGAGAGACCCAGTACTTC
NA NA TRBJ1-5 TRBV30 CAWRGRGDNQPQHF TGTGCCTGGAGGGGCAGGGGCGACAATCAGCCCCAGCATTTT
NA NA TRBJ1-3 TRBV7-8 CASSPGVYAGSSGNTIYF TGTGCCAGCAGCCCGGGGGTTTACGCCGGGAGCTCTGGAAACACCATATATTTT